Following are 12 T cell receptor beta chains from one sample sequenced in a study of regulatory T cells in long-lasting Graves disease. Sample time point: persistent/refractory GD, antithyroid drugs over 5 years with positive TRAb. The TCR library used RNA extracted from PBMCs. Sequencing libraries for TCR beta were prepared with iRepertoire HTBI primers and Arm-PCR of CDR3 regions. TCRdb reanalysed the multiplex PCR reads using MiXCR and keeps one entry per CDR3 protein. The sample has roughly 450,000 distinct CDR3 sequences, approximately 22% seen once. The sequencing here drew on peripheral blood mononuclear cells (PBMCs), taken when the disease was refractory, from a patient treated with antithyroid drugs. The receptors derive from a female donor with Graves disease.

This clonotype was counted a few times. The CDR3 DNA sequence: TGTGCCTGGAGTTCCACAGGGGGGCATGGCTACACCTTC. Protein sequence: CAWSSTGGHGYTF. The chain recombines TRBV30 with TRBJ1-2; 8 bases agree with TRBD1. The V and J ends lost 2 bases and 6 bases, in that order; junction bases with no gene match: 5. There are 13 residues in the CDR3. Germline V gives CDR1 GTSNPN, CDR2 SVGIG (reference sequence). The full variable domain, with the rest looked up from reference TRBV30 and TRBJ1-2, is SQTIHQWPATLVQPVGSPLSLECTVEGTSNPNLYWYRQAAGRGLQLLFYSVGIGQISSEVPQNLSASRPQDRQFILSSKKLLLSDSGFYLCAWSSTGGHGYTFGSGTRLTVV.

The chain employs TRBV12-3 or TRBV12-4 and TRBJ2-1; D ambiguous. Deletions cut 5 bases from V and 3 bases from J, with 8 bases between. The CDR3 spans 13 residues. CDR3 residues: CASSPGLYNEQFF. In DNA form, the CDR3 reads TGTGCCAGCAGTCCCGGCCTCTACAATGAGCAGTTCTTC.

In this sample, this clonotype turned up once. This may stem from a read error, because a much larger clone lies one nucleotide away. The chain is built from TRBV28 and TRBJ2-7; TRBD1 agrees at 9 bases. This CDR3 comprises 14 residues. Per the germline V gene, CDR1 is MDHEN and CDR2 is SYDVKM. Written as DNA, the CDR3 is TGTGCCAGCAGTCCGCGGGACAGGGAAAACGAGCGGTACTTC. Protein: CASSPRDRENERYF.

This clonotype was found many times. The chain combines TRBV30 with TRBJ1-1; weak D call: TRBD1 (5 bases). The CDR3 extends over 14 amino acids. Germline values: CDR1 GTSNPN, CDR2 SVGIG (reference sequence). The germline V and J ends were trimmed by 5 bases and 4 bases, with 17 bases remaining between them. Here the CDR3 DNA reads TGTGCCTGGCATAGGCAGGGCCTCGGCACTGAAGCTTTCTTT. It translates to CAWHRQGLGTEAFF. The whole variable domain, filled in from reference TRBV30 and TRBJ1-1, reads SQTIHQWPATLVQPVGSPLSLECTVEGTSNPNLYWYRQAAGRGLQLLFYSVGIGQISSEVPQNLSASRPQDRQFILSSKKLLLSDSGFYLCAWHRQGLGTEAFFGQGTRLTVV.

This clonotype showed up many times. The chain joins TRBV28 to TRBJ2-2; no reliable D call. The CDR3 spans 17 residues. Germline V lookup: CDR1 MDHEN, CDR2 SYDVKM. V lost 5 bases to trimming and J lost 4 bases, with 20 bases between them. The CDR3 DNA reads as TGTGCCAGCAGTATCCCTCGGTTAGGCTCAGGCACCGGGGAGCTGTTTTTT. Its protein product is CASSIPRLGSGTGELFF. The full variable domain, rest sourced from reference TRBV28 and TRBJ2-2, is DVKVTQSSRYLVKRTGEKVFLECVQDMDHENMFWYRQDPGLGLRLIYFSYDVKMKEKGDIPEGYSVSREKKERFSLILESASTNQTSMYLCASSIPRLGSGTGELFFGEGSRLTVL.

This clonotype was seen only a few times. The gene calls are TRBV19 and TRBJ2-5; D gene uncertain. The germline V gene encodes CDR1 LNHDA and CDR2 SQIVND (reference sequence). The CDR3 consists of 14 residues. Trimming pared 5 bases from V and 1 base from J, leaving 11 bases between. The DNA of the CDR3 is TGTGCCAGTAGTGTCGCAGGAACCCAAGAGACCCAGTACTTC. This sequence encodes CASSVAGTQETQYF.

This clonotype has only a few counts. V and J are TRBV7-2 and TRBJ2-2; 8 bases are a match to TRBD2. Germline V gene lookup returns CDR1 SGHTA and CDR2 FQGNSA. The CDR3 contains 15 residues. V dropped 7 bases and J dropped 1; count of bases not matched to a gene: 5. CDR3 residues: CASTSLAVNTGELFF. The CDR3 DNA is TGTGCCAGCACCTCACTAGCGGTGAACACCGGGGAGCTGTTTTTT.

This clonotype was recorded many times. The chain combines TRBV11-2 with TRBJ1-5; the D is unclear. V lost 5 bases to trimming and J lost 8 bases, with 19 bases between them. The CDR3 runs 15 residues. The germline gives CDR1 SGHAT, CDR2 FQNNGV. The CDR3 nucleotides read TGTGCCAGCAGCCGACATGAAGCGACTTTAAAGCCCCAGCATTTT. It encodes CASSRHEATLKPQHF.

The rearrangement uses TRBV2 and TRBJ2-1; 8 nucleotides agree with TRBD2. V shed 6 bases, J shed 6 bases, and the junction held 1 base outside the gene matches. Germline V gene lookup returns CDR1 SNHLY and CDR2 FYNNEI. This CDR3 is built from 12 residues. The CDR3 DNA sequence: TGTGCCAGCAGGGCGGGGGGCAATGAGCAGTTCTTC. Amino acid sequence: CASRAGGNEQFF.

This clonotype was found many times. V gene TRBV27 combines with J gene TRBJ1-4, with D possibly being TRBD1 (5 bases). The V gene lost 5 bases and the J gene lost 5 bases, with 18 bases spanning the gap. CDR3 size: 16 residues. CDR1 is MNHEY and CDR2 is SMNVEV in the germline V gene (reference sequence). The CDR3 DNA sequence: TGTGCCAGCAGTGATCGGACAAGGGGCAGGAATGAAAAACTGTTTTTT. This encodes CASSDRTRGRNEKLFF.

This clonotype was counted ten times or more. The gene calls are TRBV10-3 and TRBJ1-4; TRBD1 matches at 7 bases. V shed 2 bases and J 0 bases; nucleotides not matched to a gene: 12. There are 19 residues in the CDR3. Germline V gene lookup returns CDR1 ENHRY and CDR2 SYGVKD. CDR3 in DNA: TGTGCCATCAGTGAGGGGCGGGACAGCCAATTTGCAACTAATGAAAAACTGTTTTTT. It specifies CAISEGRDSQFATNEKLFF.

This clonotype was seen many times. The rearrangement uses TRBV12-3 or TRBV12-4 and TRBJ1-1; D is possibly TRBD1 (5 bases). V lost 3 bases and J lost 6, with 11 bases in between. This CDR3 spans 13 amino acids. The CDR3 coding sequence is TGTGCCAGCAGTTTGTTCAGGGAAGCTGAAGCTTTCTTT. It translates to CASSLFREAEAFF.